This TCR beta chain stems from a study of blood T cell repertoires in COVID-19. In the original workflow: Reference gene primer amplification yielded estimated nucleated cell counts. Sequenced by immunoSEQ multiplex PCR; TCRdb stores in-frame clones only, minus some. V, J and clone size were drawn from that table, and D and trimming were deduced from the DNA. The data show 150,000 to 200,000 clones, over 70% seen once. The germline V and J ends were trimmed by 2 bases and 6 bases, with 17 bases remaining between them. The CDR3 is 15 residues long. Germline values: CDR1 MNHNS, CDR2 SASEGT. Participants had their cohort set by participant-reported clinical history.

Sequencing input: PBMCs or T cells enriched from blood (not recorded which). This sequence joins TRBV6-1 and TRBJ2-7; D possibly corresponds to TRBD2 (6 bases). The receptor was derived from a woman aged 60-70 years who had recovered from COVID-19. Here the CDR3 reads CASSEPGLAKVEQYF. The CDR3 DNA reads TGTGCCAGCAGTGAACCGGGGCTAGCGAAGGTCGAGCAGTACTTC.